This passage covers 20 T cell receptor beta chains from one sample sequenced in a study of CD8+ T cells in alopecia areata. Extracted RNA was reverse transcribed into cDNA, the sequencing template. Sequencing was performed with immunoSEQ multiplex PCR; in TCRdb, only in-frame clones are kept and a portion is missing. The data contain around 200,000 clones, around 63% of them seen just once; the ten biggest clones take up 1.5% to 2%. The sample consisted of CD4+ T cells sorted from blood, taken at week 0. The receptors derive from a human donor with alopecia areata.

CDR3 amino acids: CAWTQQGGNTEAFF. The DNA for the CDR3 is TGTGCCTGGACCCAGCAGGGGGGGAACACTGAAGCTTTCTTT. The rearrangement uses TRBV30 and TRBJ1-1; the match to TRBD1 covers 7 bases. The V and J ends lost 4 bases and 1 base, in that order; junction bases with no gene match: 6. Germline V gene sequence: CDR1 GTSNPN, CDR2 SVGIG (reference sequence). CDR3 size: 14 residues.

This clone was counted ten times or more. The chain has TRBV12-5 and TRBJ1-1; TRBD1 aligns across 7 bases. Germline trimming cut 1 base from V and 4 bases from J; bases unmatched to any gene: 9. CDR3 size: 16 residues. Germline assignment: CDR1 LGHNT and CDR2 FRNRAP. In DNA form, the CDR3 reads TGTGCTAGTGGTTTGGGGGAGGGACAGAGGGGCACTGAAGCTTTCTTT. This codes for CASGLGEGQRGTEAFF.

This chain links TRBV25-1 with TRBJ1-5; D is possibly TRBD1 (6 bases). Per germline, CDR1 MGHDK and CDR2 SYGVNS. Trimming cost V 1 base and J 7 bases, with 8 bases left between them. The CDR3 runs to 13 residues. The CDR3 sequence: CASSEWGTQPQHF. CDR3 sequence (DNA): TGTGCCAGCAGTGAATGGGGGACACAGCCCCAGCATTTT.

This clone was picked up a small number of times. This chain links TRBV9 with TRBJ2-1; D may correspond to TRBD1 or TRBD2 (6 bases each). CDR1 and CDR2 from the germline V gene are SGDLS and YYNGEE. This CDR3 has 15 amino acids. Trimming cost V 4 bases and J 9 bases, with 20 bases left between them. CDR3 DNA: TGTGCCAGCAGCCGTACTGGGGGCGGGGTAGCTGAGCAGTTCTTC. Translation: CASSRTGGGVAEQFF. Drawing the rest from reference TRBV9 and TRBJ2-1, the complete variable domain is DSGVTQTPKHLITATGQRVTLRCSPRSGDLSVYWYQQSLDQGLQFLIQYYNGEERAKGNILERFSAQQFPDLHSELNLSSLELGDSALYFCASSRTGGGVAEQFFGPGTRLTVL.

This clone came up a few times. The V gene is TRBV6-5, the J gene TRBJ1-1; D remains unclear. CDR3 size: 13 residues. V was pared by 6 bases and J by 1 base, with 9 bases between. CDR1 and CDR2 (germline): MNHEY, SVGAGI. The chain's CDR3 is CASRVGANTEAFF. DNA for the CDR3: TGTGCCAGCAGGGTCGGCGCGAACACTGAAGCTTTCTTT.

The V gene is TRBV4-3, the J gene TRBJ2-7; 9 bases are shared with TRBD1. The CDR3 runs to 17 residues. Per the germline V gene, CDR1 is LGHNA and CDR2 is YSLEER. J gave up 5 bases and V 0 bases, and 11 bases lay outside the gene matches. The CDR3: CASSQDPAGTGRHEQYF. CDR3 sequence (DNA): TGCGCCAGCAGCCAAGACCCAGCCGGGACAGGGAGGCACGAGCAGTACTTC.

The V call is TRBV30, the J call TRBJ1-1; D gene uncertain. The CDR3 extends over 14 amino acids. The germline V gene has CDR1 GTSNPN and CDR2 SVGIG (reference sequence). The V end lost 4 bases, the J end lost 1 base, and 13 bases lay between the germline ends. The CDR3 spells CAWIQEARNTEAFF. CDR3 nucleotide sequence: TGTGCCTGGATCCAGGAGGCGAGGAACACTGAAGCTTTCTTT.

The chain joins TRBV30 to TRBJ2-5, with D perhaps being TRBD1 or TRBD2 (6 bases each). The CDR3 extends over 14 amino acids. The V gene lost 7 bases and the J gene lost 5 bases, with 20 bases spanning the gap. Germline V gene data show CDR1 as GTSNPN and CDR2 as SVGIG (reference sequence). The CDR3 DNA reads TGTGCCTCCACGGTGGGGGGCCGAGGGGAGACCCAGTACTTC. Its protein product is CASTVGGRGETQYF.

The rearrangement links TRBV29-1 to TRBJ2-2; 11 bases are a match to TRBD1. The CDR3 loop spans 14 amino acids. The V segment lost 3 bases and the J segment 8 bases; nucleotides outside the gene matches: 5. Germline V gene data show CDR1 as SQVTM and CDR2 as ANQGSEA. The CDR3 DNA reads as TGCAGCGTTGATGGACAGGGGGCCGGTGGGGAGCTGTTTTTT. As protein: CSVDGQGAGGELFF.

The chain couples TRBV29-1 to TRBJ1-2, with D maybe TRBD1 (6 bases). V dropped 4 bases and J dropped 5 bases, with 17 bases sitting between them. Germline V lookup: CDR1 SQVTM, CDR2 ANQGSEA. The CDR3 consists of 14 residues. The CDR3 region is CSVVLAGVPYGYTF. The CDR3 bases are TGCAGCGTTGTTCTAGCAGGGGTCCCTTATGGCTACACCTTC.

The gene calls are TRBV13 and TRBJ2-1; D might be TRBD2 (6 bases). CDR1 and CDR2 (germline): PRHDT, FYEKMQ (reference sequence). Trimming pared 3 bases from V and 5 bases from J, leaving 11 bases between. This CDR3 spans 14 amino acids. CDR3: CASSFRRGNNEQFF. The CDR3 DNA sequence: TGTGCCAGCAGCTTTAGGCGGGGAAACAATGAGCAGTTCTTC.

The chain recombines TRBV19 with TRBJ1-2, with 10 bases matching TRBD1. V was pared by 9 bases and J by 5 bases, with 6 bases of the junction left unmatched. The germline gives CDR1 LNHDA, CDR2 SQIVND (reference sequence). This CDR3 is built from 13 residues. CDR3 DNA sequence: TGTGCCAGCTCCGGGACAGGGGAATATGGCTACACCTTC. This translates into CASSGTGEYGYTF.

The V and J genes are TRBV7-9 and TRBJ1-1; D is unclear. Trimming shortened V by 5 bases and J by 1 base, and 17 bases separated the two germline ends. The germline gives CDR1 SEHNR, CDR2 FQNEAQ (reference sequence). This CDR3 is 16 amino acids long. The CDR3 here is CASSPMGGVANTEAFF. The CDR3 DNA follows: TGTGCCAGCAGCCCGATGGGAGGAGTAGCGAACACTGAAGCTTTCTTT.

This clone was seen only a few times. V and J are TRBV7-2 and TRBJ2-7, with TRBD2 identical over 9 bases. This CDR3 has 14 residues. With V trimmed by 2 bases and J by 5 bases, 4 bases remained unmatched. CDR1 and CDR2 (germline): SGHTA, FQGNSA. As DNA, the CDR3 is TGTGCCAGCAGCTTAAGAGCGGGGGGCCACGAGCAGTACTTC. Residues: CASSLRAGGHEQYF.

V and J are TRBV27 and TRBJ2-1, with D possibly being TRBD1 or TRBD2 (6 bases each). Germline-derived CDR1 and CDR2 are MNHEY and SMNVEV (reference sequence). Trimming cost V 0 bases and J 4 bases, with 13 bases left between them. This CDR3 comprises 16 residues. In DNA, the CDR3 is TGTGCCAGCAGTTTATCGACGGGGGCGCTATACAATGAGCAGTTCTTC. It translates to CASSLSTGALYNEQFF.

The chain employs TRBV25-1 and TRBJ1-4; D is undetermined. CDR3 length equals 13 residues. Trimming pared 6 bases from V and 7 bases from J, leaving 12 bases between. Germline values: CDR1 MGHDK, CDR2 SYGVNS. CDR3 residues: CASSTTASEKLFF. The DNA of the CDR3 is TGTGCCAGCAGCACCACGGCTTCTGAAAAACTGTTTTTT.

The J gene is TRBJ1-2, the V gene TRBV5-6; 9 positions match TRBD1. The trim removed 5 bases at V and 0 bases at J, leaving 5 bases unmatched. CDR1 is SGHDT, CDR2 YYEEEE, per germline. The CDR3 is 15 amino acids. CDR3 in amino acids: CASRRRTGANYGYTF. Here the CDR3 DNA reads TGTGCCAGCAGACGAAGGACAGGGGCTAACTATGGCTACACCTTC.

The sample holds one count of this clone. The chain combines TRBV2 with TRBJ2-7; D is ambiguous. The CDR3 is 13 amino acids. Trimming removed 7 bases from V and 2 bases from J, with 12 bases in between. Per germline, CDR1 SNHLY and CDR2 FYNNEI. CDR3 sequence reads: CASKEHGPYEQYF. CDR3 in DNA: TGTGCCAGCAAGGAACACGGGCCCTACGAGCAGTACTTC. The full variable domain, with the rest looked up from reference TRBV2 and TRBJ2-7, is EPEVTQTPSHQVTQMGQEVILRCVPISNHLYFYWYRQILGQKVEFLVSFYNNEISEKSEIFDDQFSVERPDGSNFTLKIRSTKLEDSAMYFCASKEHGPYEQYFGPGTRLTVT.

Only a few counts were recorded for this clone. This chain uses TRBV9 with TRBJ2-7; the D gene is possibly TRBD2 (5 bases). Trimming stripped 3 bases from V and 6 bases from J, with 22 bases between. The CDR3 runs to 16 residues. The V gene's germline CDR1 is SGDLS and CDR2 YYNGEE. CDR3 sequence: CASSATTGSSGGEQYF. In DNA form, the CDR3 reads TGTGCCAGCAGCGCCACAACCGGGTCAAGCGGCGGCGAGCAGTACTTC.

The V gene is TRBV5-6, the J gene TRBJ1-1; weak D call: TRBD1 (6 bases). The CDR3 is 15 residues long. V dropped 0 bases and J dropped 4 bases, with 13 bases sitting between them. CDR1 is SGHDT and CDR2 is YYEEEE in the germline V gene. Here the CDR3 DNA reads TGTGCCAGCAGCTTGGCCAGGGGAAAATCCACTGAAGCTTTCTTT. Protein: CASSLARGKSTEAFF.